The T cell receptor (beta chain) under discussion was sequenced for a study of PD-1 blockade in classical Hodgkin lymphoma. Every patient was affected by relapse after autologous stem cell transplantation, while exposure to brentuximab vedotin was not uniform. Germline CDR1 MDHEN, CDR2 SYDVKM. The CDR3 is 15 amino acids. V was clipped by 5 bases and J by 2 bases, with 13 bases between them. The method was immunoSEQ multiplex PCR; TCRdb's version includes in-frame clones alone and lacks a portion of them. The sample shows tens of thousands of clones, 75% to 90% of them seen only once. The specimen was peripheral blood mononuclear cells (PBMCs), collected before the second cycle of nivolumab. V gene TRBV28 combines with J gene TRBJ1-5; no reliable D call. This sequence was found in a human donor with classical Hodgkin lymphoma. The DNA for the CDR3 is TGTGCCAGCAGTCGGTTGAGTGGTGGCAATCAGCCCCAGCATTTT. Its protein product is CASSRLSGGNQPQHF.